The present TCR beta chain was sequenced within a study of T cell responses to AZD1222 COVID-19 vaccine. The V and J ends lost 5 bases and 3 bases respectively, with 11 bases between them. Germline CDR1 and CDR2: GTSNPN and SVGIG (reference sequence). CDR3 length: 13 amino acids. Findings and limits, study-wide: Just a handful of AZD1222 recipients were seropositive at baseline. Repertoires were obtained solely post-peak T cell response.

Concerning this clone: Its antigen is still unknown.

Profiling relied on immunoSEQ multiplex PCR, and the TCRdb table lists in-frame clones only, not all of them. This sample has tens of thousands of clones, with 88% found just once. Specimen: peripheral blood, collected on day 0 of MenACWY control vaccination. This chain uses TRBV30 with TRBJ2-1; D is perhaps TRBD2 (5 bases). The receptor comes from an adult in good health. This chain's CDR3 is CAWARGSYNEQFF. The CDR3 nucleotides read TGTGCCTGGGCGCGTGGGAGCTACAATGAGCAGTTCTTC.